This TCR beta chain is drawn from a study of beta chain features in type 1 diabetes (dated by TCRdb to 2016 to 2018). For context, the study as a whole: No differences in mean age, gender distribution, total cell number or subset yield were found between patients and healthy donors. Across all samples, some 110,000,000 sorted cells were examined, and cell number per subset correlated strongly with RNA yield. Naive and central memory subsets were obtained from all 30 or so donors, but regulatory and stem cell-like memory subsets were isolated from only 8 patients and roughly eight healthy donors. The study compared the TCRB repertoires of sorted circulating CD4+ T cell subsets in recently diagnosed type 1 diabetes patients with those in matched healthy donors. The research as a whole found: Fewer insertions and more nucleotide deletions at VDJ recombination sites were observed in patients with type 1 diabetes, implying thymic rearrangement abnormalities. PCR may preferentially amplify shorter templates, but because patient and control samples were amplified and corrected together, any resulting skew would affect both groups equally. Naive, central memory and regulatory TCRB repertoires appeared more similar among patients than among healthy donors. Because cDNA was sequenced instead of genomic DNA, highly expressing activated cells could be over-represented, though the groups showed no difference in activation or CD3 levels. A moderate but significant shortening of TCRB CDR3 length was observed in type 1 diabetes patients in all four CD4+ subsets. Only small numbers of individuals were included in the HLA sub-analyses, which left unresolved whether HLA type had any influence on TCRB rearrangement.

Note on this clone: No cognate antigen has been identified for it. The sample holds no much larger clone one base away, and base qualities are not on file.

Each donor gave one peripheral blood draw, averaging about 120 mL, which was collected into heparinised tubes. A BD FACSAria II and a panel including CD45RO, CCR7, CD25, CD127, CD95 and CD27 were used to sort naive, central memory, regulatory and stem cell-like memory CD4+ T cells. Purity was above 95% for every sorted population. PBMCs were separated immediately by Lymphoprep density gradient centrifugation and were stained directly, without being cultured. Samples were stained and sorted in pairs, with one healthy donor and one patient per experiment, so that batch effects were minimized. The entire amount of isolated RNA was reverse transcribed using the High Capacity cDNA Reverse Transcription Kit, so the sequenced TCRB transcripts were expressed ones. Naive, central memory and regulatory T cell samples underwent deep immunoSEQ sequencing, averaging around 4 million total reads per sample. Sorted cells were lysed in RLT buffer and RNA was extracted with DNase-treated RNeasy Micro or Mini kits, depending on cell number. To prevent cross-contamination, each cell subset was processed individually, whereas patient and healthy donor samples were processed jointly. Using the immunoSEQ multiplex PCR, TCRB sequences were amplified from cDNA into 87-bp fragments spanning the CDR3 region. Sequencing of the amplicons was performed on the Illumina HiSeq platform. Regarding the original processing steps: Synthetic template baselines were used to correct PCR bias computationally, reads within Hamming distance 2 were collapsed, and singletons that could not be merged were discarded. By aligning reads against IMGT, V, D and J genes, CDR3 length, and insertions or deletions at six rearrangement sites were assigned. Clonotype counts were normalized to sorted cell number within each subset before computing true diversity and Gini coefficients with the tcR R package. Repertoire sharing was quantified using the overlap coefficient calculated on TCRB nucleotide sequences. The immuneACCESS repertoire file appears here via TCRdb, limited to in-frame rearrangements. These files lack a portion of the clones; in checked studies, under half of the deficit traces to unresolved V genes, and the cause of the others is not known. That table is the source of V, J and clone size, and D and trimming were worked out from the DNA. This sample lists fewer than 65,000 clones; approximately 62% were detected once. Of the sample, roughly 2.2% falls within the top ten clones.

V is reduced by 6 bases and J by 0 bases, leaving a spacing of 12 bases between them. The CDR1 and CDR2 encoded by the germline V gene are SNHLY and FYNNEI. Its CDR3 holds 15 amino acids, cysteine through phenylalanine. Only the CDR3 part of the read is kept: 45 bases, read in frame from the first base. The chain couples TRBV2 to TRBJ1-5, and TRBD1 may be the D gene, going by 5 matching bases. The source material was Tregs from blood. The cell subset or site tag for this specimen amounts to: regulatory CD4+ T cells. This TCR was recovered from a woman aged 18 to 35 in good health. CDR3 protein: CASRTIRDSNQPQHF. The nucleotides are TGTGCCAGCAGGACAATCAGGGATAGCAATCAGCCCCAGCATTTT.